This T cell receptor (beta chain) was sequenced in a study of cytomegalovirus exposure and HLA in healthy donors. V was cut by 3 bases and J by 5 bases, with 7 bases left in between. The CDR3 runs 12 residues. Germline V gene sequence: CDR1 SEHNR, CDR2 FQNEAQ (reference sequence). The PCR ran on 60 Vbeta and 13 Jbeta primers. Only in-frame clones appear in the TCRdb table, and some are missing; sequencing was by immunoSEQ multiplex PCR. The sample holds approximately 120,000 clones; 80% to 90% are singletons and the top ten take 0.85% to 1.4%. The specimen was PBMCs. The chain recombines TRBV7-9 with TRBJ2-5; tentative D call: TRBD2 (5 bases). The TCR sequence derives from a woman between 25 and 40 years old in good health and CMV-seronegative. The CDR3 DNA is TGTGCCAGCAGCTTCTCGGGGGAGACCCAGTACTTC. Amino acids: CASSFSGETQYF.